These T cell receptor beta chains were read from a single sample in a study of blood T cell repertoires in COVID-19. Libraries were prepared by immunoSEQ multiplex PCR; TCRdb keeps only in-frame clonotypes and omits some of them. The sample lists about 220,000 clones, about 85% occurring once. The specimen was PBMCs or T cells enriched from blood (not recorded which). Receptor source: a woman between 25 and 40 years old who had recovered from COVID-19. The CDR3 runs from the conserved cysteine through the conserved F or W. D genes are given only for firm matches. Clone size is stated in some rows and not others, as once, few, many or a class when expanded.

D: TRBD1; size: .; length: 14; J: TRBJ2-1; V: TRBV19; DNA: TGTGCCAGTAGACGGGACAGGGGTTACAATGAGCAGTTCTTC; CDR3: CASRRDRGYNEQFF
D: .; size: .; length: 16; J: TRBJ2-3; V: TRBV4-3; DNA: TGCGCCAGCAGCCAAGGCCTAGCGAAATACACAGATACGCAGTATTTT; CDR3: CASSQGLAKYTDTQYF
D: TRBD1; size: .; length: 14; J: TRBJ1-5; V: TRBV28; DNA: TGTGCCAGCAGTTTCGGGACAGGAGATCAGCCCCAGCATTTT; CDR3: CASSFGTGDQPQHF
D: .; size: .; length: 15; J: TRBJ1-6; V: TRBV28; DNA: TGTGCCAGCAGTTCACAGAGCTCCTATAATTCACCCCTCCACTTT; CDR3: CASSSQSSYNSPLHF
D: .; size: .; length: 14; J: TRBJ1-1; V: TRBV7-2; DNA: TGTGCCAGCAGCTTAGCGGTGGGCGGGACTGAAGCTTTCTTT; CDR3: CASSLAVGGTEAFF
D: .; size: once; length: 14; J: TRBJ2-3; V: TRBV7-3; DNA: TGTGCCAGCAGCTTAACTGCGGGGCGGGATACGCAGTATTTT; CDR3: CASSLTAGRDTQYF
D: .; size: .; length: 15; J: TRBJ2-3; V: TRBV3-1/TRBV3-2; DNA: TGTGCCAGCAGCCCGAGATCCGGGGGATTCGTTACGCAGTATTTT; CDR3: CASSPRSGGFVTQYF
D: .; size: .; length: 15; J: TRBJ1-5; V: TRBV27; DNA: TGTGCCAGCAGTTTGAACGGGGATAGCAATCAGCCCCAGCATTTT; CDR3: CASSLNGDSNQPQHF
D: .; size: .; length: 15; J: TRBJ2-7; V: TRBV11-2; DNA: TGTGCCAGCAGCCAAGTAGGACTTATCTCCTACGAGCAGTACTTC; CDR3: CASSQVGLISYEQYF
D: TRBD2; size: .; length: 15; J: TRBJ2-5; V: TRBV4-2; DNA: TGTGCCAGCAGCCGAACCGGGACTAGCGAAGAGACCCAGTACTTC; CDR3: CASSRTGTSEETQYF
D: .; size: .; length: 13; J: TRBJ1-5; V: TRBV5-1; DNA: TGCGCCAGCAGCTTGACAGGAAACCAGCCCCAGCATTTT; CDR3: CASSLTGNQPQHF
D: TRBD1; size: .; length: 14; J: TRBJ2-7; V: TRBV9; DNA: TGTGCCAGCAGGCCGGGACAGGGGCCCTACGAGCAGTACTTC; CDR3: CASRPGQGPYEQYF
D: .; size: once; length: 13; J: TRBJ2-2; V: TRBV9; DNA: TGTGCCAGCAGTTCAGGGCACACCGGGGAGCTGTTTTTT; CDR3: CASSSGHTGELFF
D: TRBD2; size: .; length: 16; J: TRBJ2-3; V: TRBV9; DNA: TGTGCCAGCAGCGTAGTTTCTAGCGGGGGATTGGTTACGCAGTATTTT; CDR3: CASSVVSSGGLVTQYF
D: .; size: .; length: 13; J: TRBJ1-2; V: TRBV6-5; DNA: TGTGCCAGCACCCCTTCAGCTAACTATGGCTACACCTTC; CDR3: CASTPSANYGYTF
D: TRBD1; size: .; length: 13; J: TRBJ1-1; V: TRBV7-9; DNA: TGTGCCACCAGGGGGAGTGGAGGCACTGAAGCTTTCTTT; CDR3: CATRGSGGTEAFF
D: TRBD1; size: once; length: 16; J: TRBJ2-1; V: TRBV7-3; DNA: TGTGCCAGCAGCCCGGGGACAGCGAGCTCCTACAATGAGCAGTTCTTC; CDR3: CASSPGTASSYNEQFF
D: .; size: .; length: 14; J: TRBJ2-1; V: TRBV14; DNA: TGTGCCAGCAGCCAAGATGCGGGGCGGAATGAGCAGTTCTTC; CDR3: CASSQDAGRNEQFF
D: .; size: .; length: 13; J: TRBJ2-5; V: TRBV6-1; DNA: TGTGCCAGCAGTGAGAACAGGGTAGAGACCCAGTACTTC; CDR3: CASSENRVETQYF
D: .; size: .; length: 12; J: TRBJ1-5; V: TRBV6-2/TRBV6-3; DNA: TGTGCCAGCAGTTCCCCGAATCAGCCCCAGCATTTT; CDR3: CASSSPNQPQHF
D: .; size: .; length: 14; J: TRBJ1-5; V: TRBV4-1; DNA: TGCGCCAGCAGCCACACTTCCAGCAATCAGCCCCAGCATTTT; CDR3: CASSHTSSNQPQHF
D: TRBD1; size: .; length: 18; J: TRBJ1-5; V: TRBV5-6; DNA: TGTGCCAGCAGCTTGGTAGGCGACAGGGGGTTGCCCCATCAGCCCCAGCATTTT; CDR3: CASSLVGDRGLPHQPQHF
D: TRBD1; size: once; length: 14; J: TRBJ2-7; V: TRBV2; DNA: TGTGCCAGCAGTGTGGACAGGGGGAACTACGAGCAGTACTTC; CDR3: CASSVDRGNYEQYF
D: TRBD1; size: .; length: 16; J: TRBJ1-5; V: TRBV10-3; DNA: TGTGCCATCAGGTCGGACAGGGATGGGAACAATCAGCCCCAGCATTTT; CDR3: CAIRSDRDGNNQPQHF